This TCR beta chain appears in the sequencing data of a study of memory CD4+ T cells and cytomegalovirus serostatus. Comment on this clone: Its antigen remains unknown.

In the authors' workflow: After removing out-of-frame reads, 2 million to 2.5 million distinct TCRbeta sequences remained. Repertoires were generated with immunoSEQ multiplex PCR, while TCRdb's copy carries only in-frame clones and drops some. D and trimming were read from the DNA, whereas the V and J calls and clone size are those reported in that table. The sample contains 84,000 or so clones, about 85% of which appear only once. Germline values: CDR1 SGHAT, CDR2 FQNNGV. Trimming removed 5 bases at V and 1 base at J, with 8 bases between. CDR3 length: 13 residues. Study findings and constraints: Each of approximately 73 CMV-associated TCRbeta sequences occurred in one to five individuals.

The sort gate was single viable CD3+CD4+CD8-CD45RO+ cells for memory CD4+ T cells. The specimen sequenced was memory CD4+ T cells from blood. The TCR comes from an adult in good health and CMV-seronegative. This chain joins TRBV11-2 and TRBJ1-1; tentative D call: TRBD1 (5 bases). CDR3 DNA sequence: TGTGCCAGCAGCCTCGGACAGAACACTGAAGCTTTCTTT. It codes for CASSLGQNTEAFF.